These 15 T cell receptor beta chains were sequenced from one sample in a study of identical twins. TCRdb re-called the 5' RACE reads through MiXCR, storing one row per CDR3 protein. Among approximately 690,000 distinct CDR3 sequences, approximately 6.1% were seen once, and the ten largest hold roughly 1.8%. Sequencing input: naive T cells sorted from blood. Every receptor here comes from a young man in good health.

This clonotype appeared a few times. For the CDR3, the DNA is TGTGCCAGCAGCCAACGGGGGCTGGGGGAGAACACCGGGGAGCTGTTTTTT. It encodes CASSQRGLGENTGELFF. The chain combines TRBV14 with TRBJ2-2; D assignment may be TRBD1 or TRBD2 (6 bases each). The CDR3 is 17 amino acids. Germline-derived CDR1 and CDR2 are SGHDN and FVKESK. V gave up 2 bases and J gave up 1 base, with 14 bases separating them.

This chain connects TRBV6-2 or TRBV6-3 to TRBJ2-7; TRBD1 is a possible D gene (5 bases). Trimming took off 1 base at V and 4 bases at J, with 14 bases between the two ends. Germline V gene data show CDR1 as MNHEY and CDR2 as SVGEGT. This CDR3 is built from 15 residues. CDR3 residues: CASSYYQGSPYEQYF. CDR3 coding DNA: TGTGCCAGCAGTTACTACCAGGGATCCCCATACGAGCAGTACTTC.

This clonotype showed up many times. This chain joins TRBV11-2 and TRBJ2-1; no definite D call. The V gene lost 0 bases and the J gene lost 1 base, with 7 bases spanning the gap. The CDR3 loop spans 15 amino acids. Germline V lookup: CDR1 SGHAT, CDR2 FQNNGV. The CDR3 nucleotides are TGTGCCAGCAGCTTAGATCCGGAGTCCTACAATGAGCAGTTCTTC. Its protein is CASSLDPESYNEQFF.

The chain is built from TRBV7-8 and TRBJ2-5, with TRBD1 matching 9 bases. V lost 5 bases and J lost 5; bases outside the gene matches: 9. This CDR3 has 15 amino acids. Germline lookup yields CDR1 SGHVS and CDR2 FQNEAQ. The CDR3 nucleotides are TGTGCCAGCAGCCGTTGGACAGGGGAGGGCGAGACCCAGTACTTC. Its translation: CASSRWTGEGETQYF.

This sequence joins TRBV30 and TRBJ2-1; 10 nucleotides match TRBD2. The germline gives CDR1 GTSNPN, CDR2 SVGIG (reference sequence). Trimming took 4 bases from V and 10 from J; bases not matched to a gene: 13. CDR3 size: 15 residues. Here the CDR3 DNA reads TGTGCCTGGACGCAGCCCGGACTAGCGGCACCAGAGCAGTTCTTC. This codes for CAWTQPGLAAPEQFF.

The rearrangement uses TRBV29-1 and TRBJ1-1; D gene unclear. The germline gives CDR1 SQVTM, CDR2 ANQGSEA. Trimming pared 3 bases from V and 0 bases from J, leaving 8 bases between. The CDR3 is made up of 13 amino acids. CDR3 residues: CSVDRTMNTEAFF. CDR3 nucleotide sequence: TGCAGCGTTGACCGAACAATGAACACTGAAGCTTTCTTT. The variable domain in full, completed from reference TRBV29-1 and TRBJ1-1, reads SAVISQKPSRDICQRGTSLTIQCQVDSQVTMMFWYRQQPGQSLTLIATANQGSEATYESGFVIDKFPISRPNLTFSTLTVSNMSPEDSSIYLCSVDRTMNTEAFFGQGTRLTVV.

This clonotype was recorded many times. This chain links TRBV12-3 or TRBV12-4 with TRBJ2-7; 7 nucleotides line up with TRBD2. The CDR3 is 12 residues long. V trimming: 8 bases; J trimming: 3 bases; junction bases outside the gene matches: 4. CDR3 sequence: CASSGLVYEQYF. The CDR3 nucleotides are TGTGCCAGCTCCGGACTAGTCTACGAGCAGTACTTC.

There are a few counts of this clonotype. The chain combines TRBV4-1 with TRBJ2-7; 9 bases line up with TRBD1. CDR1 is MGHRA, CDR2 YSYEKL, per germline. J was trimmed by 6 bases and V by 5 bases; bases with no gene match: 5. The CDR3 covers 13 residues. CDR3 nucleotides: TGCGCCAGCAGCAAGGACAGGGGTGGCGAGCAGTACTTC. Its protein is CASSKDRGGEQYF.

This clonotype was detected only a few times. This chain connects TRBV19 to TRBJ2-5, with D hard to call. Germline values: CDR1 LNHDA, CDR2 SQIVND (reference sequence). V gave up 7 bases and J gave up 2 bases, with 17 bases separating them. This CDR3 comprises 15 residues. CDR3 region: CASNSESDGQETQYF. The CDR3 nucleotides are TGTGCCAGTAACTCCGAGTCTGACGGACAAGAGACCCAGTACTTC.

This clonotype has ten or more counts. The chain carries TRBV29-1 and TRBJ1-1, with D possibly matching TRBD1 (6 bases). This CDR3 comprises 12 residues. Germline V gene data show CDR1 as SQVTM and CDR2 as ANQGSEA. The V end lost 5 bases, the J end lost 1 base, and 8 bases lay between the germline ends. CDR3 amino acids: CSVRTENTEAFF. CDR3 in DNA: TGCAGCGTTCGGACAGAGAACACTGAAGCTTTCTTT. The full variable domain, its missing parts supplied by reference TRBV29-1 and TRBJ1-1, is SAVISQKPSRDICQRGTSLTIQCQVDSQVTMMFWYRQQPGQSLTLIATANQGSEATYESGFVIDKFPISRPNLTFSTLTVSNMSPEDSSIYLCSVRTENTEAFFGQGTRLTVV.

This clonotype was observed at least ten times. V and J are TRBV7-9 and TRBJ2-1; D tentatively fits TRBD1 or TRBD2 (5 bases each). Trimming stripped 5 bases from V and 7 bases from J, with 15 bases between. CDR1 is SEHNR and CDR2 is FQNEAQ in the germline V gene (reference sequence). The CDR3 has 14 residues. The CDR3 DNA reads TGTGCCAGCAGCGGAGGAGACAGCCGTAATGAGCAGTTCTTC. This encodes CASSGGDSRNEQFF.

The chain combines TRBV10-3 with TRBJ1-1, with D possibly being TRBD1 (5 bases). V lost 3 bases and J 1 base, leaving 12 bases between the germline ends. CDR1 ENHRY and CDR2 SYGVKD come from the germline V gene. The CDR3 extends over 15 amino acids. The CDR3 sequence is CAISDSGGWNTEAFF. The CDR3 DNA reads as TGTGCCATCAGTGATAGTGGGGGGTGGAACACTGAAGCTTTCTTT.

The CDR3 bases are TGTGCCTGGAGTACCGGACAGGGGAGCAATCAGCCCCAGCATTTT. Amino acids: CAWSTGQGSNQPQHF. The chain uses TRBV30 and TRBJ1-5, with TRBD1 matching over 9 bases. V gave up 2 bases and J gave up 1 base; unmatched junction bases: 3. Germline CDR1 and CDR2: GTSNPN and SVGIG (reference sequence). The length of the CDR3 is 15 residues.

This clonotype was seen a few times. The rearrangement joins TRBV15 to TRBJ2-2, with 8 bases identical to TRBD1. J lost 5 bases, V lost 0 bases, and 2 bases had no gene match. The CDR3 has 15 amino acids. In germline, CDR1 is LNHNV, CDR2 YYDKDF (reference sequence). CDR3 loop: CATSRDTGGTGELFF. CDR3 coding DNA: TGTGCCACCAGCAGAGATACAGGGGGGACCGGGGAGCTGTTTTTT.

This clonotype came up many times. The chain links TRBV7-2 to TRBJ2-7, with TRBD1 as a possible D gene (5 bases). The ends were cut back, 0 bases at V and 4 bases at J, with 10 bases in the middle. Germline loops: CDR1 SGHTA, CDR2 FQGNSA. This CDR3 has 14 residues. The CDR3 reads CASSLAGAPYEQYF. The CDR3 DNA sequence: TGTGCCAGCAGCTTAGCAGGGGCACCTTACGAGCAGTACTTC.